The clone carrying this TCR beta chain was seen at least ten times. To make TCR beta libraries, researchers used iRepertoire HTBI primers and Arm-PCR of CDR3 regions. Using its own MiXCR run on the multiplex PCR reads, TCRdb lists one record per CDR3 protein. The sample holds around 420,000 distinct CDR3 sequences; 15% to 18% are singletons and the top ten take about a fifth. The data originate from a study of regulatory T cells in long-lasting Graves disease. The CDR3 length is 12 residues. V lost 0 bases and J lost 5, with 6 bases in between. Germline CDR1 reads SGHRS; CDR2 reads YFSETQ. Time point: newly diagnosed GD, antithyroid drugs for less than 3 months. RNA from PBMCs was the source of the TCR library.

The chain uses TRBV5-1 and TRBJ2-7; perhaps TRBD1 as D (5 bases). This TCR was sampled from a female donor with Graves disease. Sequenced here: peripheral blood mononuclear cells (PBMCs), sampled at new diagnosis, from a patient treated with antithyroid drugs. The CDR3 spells CASSLAGNEQYF. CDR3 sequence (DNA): TGCGCCAGCAGCTTGGCAGGGAACGAGCAGTACTTC. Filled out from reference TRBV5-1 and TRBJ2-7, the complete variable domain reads KAGVTQTPRYLIKTRGQQVTLSCSPISGHRSVSWYQQTPGQGLQFLFEYFSETQRNKGNFPGRFSGRQFSNSRSEMNVSTLELGDSALYLCASSLAGNEQYFGPGTRLTVT.